These 11 T cell receptor beta chains were sequenced from one sample in a study of cytomegalovirus exposure and HLA in healthy donors. Clones were sequenced by immunoSEQ multiplex PCR, and TCRdb holds only the in-frame ones, with some missing. The sample shows 150,000 to 200,000 clones, 85% to 90% of them seen only once. Sequencing was done on a sample of PBMCs. The receptor source for this set is a man aged 18-30 years in good health and CMV-seropositive.

The gene calls are TRBV19 and TRBJ2-6; D is uncertain. V was trimmed by 4 bases and J by 1 base, leaving 5 bases between them. This CDR3 has 14 residues. Germline V CDR1 and CDR2: LNHDA, SQIVND (reference sequence). In DNA form, the CDR3 reads TGTGCCAGTAGTAGGAGATCTGGGGCCAACGTCCTGACTTTC. This codes for CASSRRSGANVLTF.

This clone was detected a few times. The gene calls are TRBV18 and TRBJ2-1; 10 positions agree with TRBD2. CDR3 length: 15 residues. V gave up 0 bases and J gave up 9 bases; unmatched junction bases: 5. Germline V lookup: CDR1 KGHSH, CDR2 LQKENI. CDR3 nucleotides: TGTGCCAGCTCACCACCGGCTAGCGGGAGCAGTGAGCAGTTCTTC. This translates into CASSPPASGSSEQFF.

The chain's CDR3 is CASRPQGASYEQYF. The CDR3 region has the DNA TGCGCCAGCAGACCCCAGGGGGCATCCTACGAGCAGTACTTC. The chain links TRBV5-1 to TRBJ2-7, with TRBD1 identical over 8 bases. CDR3 length: 14 residues. Germline V gives CDR1 SGHRS, CDR2 YFSETQ. V was clipped by 5 bases and J by 1 base; unmatched bases: 5.

The rearrangement links TRBV28 to TRBJ1-5, with 7 nucleotides matching TRBD1. The CDR3 extends over 15 amino acids. After removal of 0 bases from V and 3 bases from J, the junction contained 2 bases not matched to a gene. Germline assignment: CDR1 MDHEN and CDR2 SYDVKM. The CDR3 is CASSLWTGFNQPQHF. DNA of the CDR3: TGTGCCAGCAGTTTATGGACAGGGTTCAATCAGCCCCAGCATTTT.

The chain carries TRBV19 and TRBJ1-4, with 11 bases lining up with TRBD1. The germline V gene has CDR1 LNHDA and CDR2 SQIVND (reference sequence). After removal of 3 bases from V and 3 bases from J, the junction contained 6 bases not matched to a gene. The CDR3 has 17 residues. In DNA form, the CDR3 reads TGTGCCAGTAGTATTGGGACAGGGGGACCCTCTAATGAAAAACTGTTTTTT. Translation gives CASSIGTGGPSNEKLFF. The whole variable domain, filled in from reference TRBV19 and TRBJ1-4, reads DGGITQSPKYLFRKEGQNVTLSCEQNLNHDAMYWYRQDPGQGLRLIYYSQIVNDFQKGDIAEGYSVSREKKESFPLTVTSAQKNPTAFYLCASSIGTGGPSNEKLFFGSGTQLSVL.

The rearrangement links TRBV5-6 to TRBJ2-1; 8 bases are shared with TRBD2. Losses at the gene ends were 0 bases for V and 3 bases for J; bases not matched to a gene: 2. This CDR3 spans 15 amino acids. Germline V gene sequence: CDR1 SGHDT, CDR2 YYEEEE. CDR3 region: CASSLGLAGYNEQFF. CDR3 in DNA: TGTGCCAGCAGCTTGGGGCTAGCGGGCTACAATGAGCAGTTCTTC.

The rearrangement uses TRBV7-9 and TRBJ2-1; the match to TRBD2 covers 10 bases. With V trimmed by 4 bases and J by 7 bases, 7 bases remained unmatched. This CDR3 is built from 15 residues. Germline-derived CDR1 and CDR2 are SEHNR and FQNEAQ (reference sequence). The CDR3 sequence: CASSSSGRGINEQFF. The CDR3 DNA follows: TGTGCCAGCAGCTCTAGCGGGAGAGGCATAAATGAGCAGTTCTTC. The variable domain in full, completed from reference TRBV7-9 and TRBJ2-1, reads DTGVSQNPRHKITKRGQNVTFRCDPISEHNRLYWYRQTLGQGPEFLTYFQNEAQLEKSRLLSDRFSAERPKGSFSTLEIQRTEQGDSAMYLCASSSSGRGINEQFFGPGTRLTVL.

The rearrangement joins TRBV7-9 to TRBJ1-3, with D possibly TRBD1 on 6 matching bases. The CDR3 runs to 15 residues. V lost 6 bases and J 2 bases, leaving 14 bases between the germline ends. Germline CDR1 is SEHNR and CDR2 is FQNEAQ (reference sequence). CDR3 residues: CASSLRGGPGNTIYF. In nucleotides, the CDR3 is TGTGCCAGCAGTTTAAGGGGGGGGCCTGGAAACACCATATATTTT.

The CDR3 DNA reads as TGCAGCGTTGTACCCAGGGGTTACAATGAGCAGTTCTTC. Translation: CSVVPRGYNEQFF. The rearrangement links TRBV29-1 to TRBJ2-1; D is possibly TRBD1 (6 bases). In germline, CDR1 is SQVTM, CDR2 ANQGSEA. The CDR3 has 13 amino acids. The V and J ends lost 4 bases and 4 bases respectively, with 11 bases between them.

The J gene is TRBJ2-5, the V gene TRBV5-1, with a tentative D call TRBD1 (5 bases). Germline loops: CDR1 SGHRS, CDR2 YFSETQ. The length of the CDR3 is 12 residues. Trimming cost V 4 bases and J 5 bases, with 9 bases left between them. CDR3 DNA: TGCGCCAGCAGCCCCGGACATGAGACCCAGTACTTC. It specifies CASSPGHETQYF.

The V gene is TRBV19, the J gene TRBJ1-2; a possible D gene is TRBD1 (6 bases). The CDR3 covers 13 residues. Trimming removed 4 bases at V and 10 bases at J, with 16 bases between. The germline CDR1 and CDR2 sequences are LNHDA and SQIVND (reference sequence). CDR3: CASSTQGYWVYTF. The CDR3 DNA follows: TGTGCCAGTAGTACTCAGGGGTATTGGGTCTACACCTTC.